The 31 T cell receptor beta chains below come from one sample, sequenced in a study of blood T cell repertoires in COVID-19. Generated by immunoSEQ multiplex PCR, the TCRdb table keeps only in-frame clones and is missing some. The table has about 350,000 clones, 90% to 95% seen once. The sequenced sample was peripheral blood. Every receptor here comes from a woman aged 18-35 years who had recovered from COVID-19.

The chain recombines TRBV3-1 (or the pseudogene TRBV3-2) with TRBJ2-3, with 10 bases aligning to TRBD2. The V gene's germline CDR1 is LGHDT and CDR2 YNNKEL (reference sequence). With V trimmed by 4 bases and J by 0 bases, 4 bases remained unmatched. The CDR3 totals 16 residues. CDR3 in amino acids: CASSPPTSGSTDTQYF. DNA of the CDR3: TGTGCCAGCAGCCCACCGACTAGCGGGAGCACAGATACGCAGTATTTT.

The V and J genes are TRBV30 and TRBJ1-4; no clear D. V was cut by 1 base and J by 8 bases, with 11 bases left in between. Germline V gives CDR1 GTSNPN, CDR2 SVGIG (reference sequence). The CDR3 runs 13 residues. The CDR3 DNA reads as TGTGCCTGGAGTGCGAACATCCTCGAAAAACTGTTTTTT. It codes for CAWSANILEKLFF. Supplemented by reference TRBV30 and TRBJ1-4, the full variable domain reads SQTIHQWPATLVQPVGSPLSLECTVEGTSNPNLYWYRQAAGRGLQLLFYSVGIGQISSEVPQNLSASRPQDRQFILSSKKLLLSDSGFYLCAWSANILEKLFFGSGTQLSVL.

This sequence joins TRBV15 and TRBJ2-1; tentatively, D is TRBD2 (5 bases). Germline V gene sequence: CDR1 LNHNV, CDR2 YYDKDF (reference sequence). Trimming shortened V by 3 bases and J by 1 base, and 7 bases separated the two germline ends. This CDR3 has 14 amino acids. CDR3 nucleotide sequence: TGTGCCACCAGCAGCGGGGTTTCCTACAATGAGCAGTTCTTC. Residues: CATSSGVSYNEQFF. The whole variable domain, filled in from reference TRBV15 and TRBJ2-1, reads DAMVIQNPRYQVTQFGKPVTLSCSQTLNHNVMYWYQQKSSQAPKLLFHYYDKDFNNEADTPDNFQSRRPNTSFCFLDIRSPGLGDTAMYLCATSSGVSYNEQFFGPGTRLTVL.

The chain recombines TRBV7-2 with TRBJ2-3, with D unresolved. The CDR3 covers 14 residues. The V and J ends lost 0 bases and 3 bases respectively, with 7 bases between them. In germline, CDR1 is SGHTA, CDR2 FQGNSA. CDR3 region: CASSLAGETDTQYF. In DNA, the CDR3 is TGTGCCAGCAGCTTAGCGGGCGAGACAGATACGCAGTATTTT.

The chain combines TRBV20-1 with TRBJ2-1; unclear D gene. Germline CDR1 DFQATT, CDR2 SNEGSKA (reference sequence). Trimming left V 5 bases short and J 6 bases short, with 5 bases between. The CDR3 covers 10 residues. In nucleotides, the CDR3 is TGCAGTGCTCTACTCAATGAGCAGTTCTTC. Translation: CSALLNEQFF.

The rearrangement uses TRBV9 and TRBJ2-3; a possible D gene is TRBD1 (6 bases). V shed 4 bases and J shed 3 bases, with 15 bases lying between them. Germline assignment: CDR1 SGDLS and CDR2 YYNGEE. This CDR3 has 15 amino acids. The CDR3 DNA reads as TGTGCCAGCAGCCCAGGGGCTGATTTGACAGATACGCAGTATTTT. It yields the protein CASSPGADLTDTQYF.

This clone occurred once. The V call is TRBV19, the J call TRBJ2-1; perhaps TRBD2 as D (6 bases). Germline V gene data show CDR1 as LNHDA and CDR2 as SQIVND (reference sequence). The CDR3 is 13 amino acids. Trimming shortened V by 6 bases and J by 6 bases, and 12 bases separated the two germline ends. DNA of the CDR3: TGTGCCAGTAGGTTGGGGGGAAGCAATGAGCAGTTCTTC. This sequence encodes CASRLGGSNEQFF.

This chain links TRBV7-2 with TRBJ2-3; the match to TRBD2 covers 10 bases. V gave up 1 base and J gave up 4 bases; unmatched junction bases: 5. Germline values: CDR1 SGHTA, CDR2 FQGNSA. There are 16 residues in the CDR3. Here the CDR3 DNA reads TGTGCCAGCAGCTTAGTTAGCGGGAGGTTGCCAGATACGCAGTATTTT. Translation gives CASSLVSGRLPDTQYF.

The V gene is TRBV10-3, the J gene TRBJ1-1; D is uncertain. The ends were cut back, 0 bases at V and 11 bases at J, with 16 bases in the middle. The germline CDR1 and CDR2 sequences are ENHRY and SYGVKD. CDR3 length: 14 amino acids. CDR3 sequence: CAISESSGAVDAFF. The CDR3 DNA sequence: TGTGCCATCAGTGAGTCGAGCGGCGCGGTGGACGCTTTCTTT.

The chain uses TRBV5-4 and TRBJ1-4; TRBD1 is a possible D gene (6 bases). The CDR3 extends over 15 amino acids. Looked up from germline, CDR1 is SGHNT and CDR2 is YYREEE (reference sequence). V dropped 3 bases and J dropped 8 bases, with 17 bases sitting between them. The CDR3 is CASSSQRGREEKLFF. Written as DNA, the CDR3 is TGTGCCAGCAGCTCCCAGAGGGGGAGAGAGGAAAAACTGTTTTTT.

In the case of this clone: Compared with germline, one end of the junction differs, possibly owing to a read error. J is TRBJ1-4 and V is TRBV6-5; D is uncertain. The CDR3 length is 15 residues. Germline V lookup: CDR1 MNHEY, CDR2 SVGAGI. For the CDR3, the DNA is TGTGCCAGCAGTGACTCTTCAGCGGGAAGTGAAAAACTGTTTTTT. Translation gives CASSDSSAGSEKLFF.

The rearrangement uses TRBV12-3 or TRBV12-4 and TRBJ2-1; tentative D call: TRBD2 (5 bases). The V and J ends lost 6 bases and 8 bases respectively, with 11 bases between them. The CDR3 is 12 residues long. CDR3 DNA: TGTGCCAGCAGCCCAAACGGGGATGAGCAGTTCTTC. Translated, it gives CASSPNGDEQFF.

The chain employs TRBV9 and TRBJ2-3; 12 bases are shared with TRBD2. Germline lookup yields CDR1 SGDLS and CDR2 YYNGEE. Trimming removed 1 base from V and 6 bases from J; junction bases left unmatched: 9. The CDR3 totals 17 residues. In DNA form, the CDR3 reads TGTGCCAGCAGCGTATTGTCTAGCGGGAGGGGTTGGGATACGCAGTATTTT. Its translation is CASSVLSSGRGWDTQYF.

The V and J genes are TRBV7-8 and TRBJ1-2; D possibly corresponds to TRBD1 (5 bases). The CDR3 consists of 15 residues. The V and J ends lost 6 bases and 3 bases respectively, with 17 bases between them. Germline lookup yields CDR1 SGHVS and CDR2 FQNEAQ. CDR3 amino acids: CASSDTGGGYYGYTF. The CDR3 DNA is TGTGCCAGCAGTGATACCGGCGGGGGATACTATGGCTACACCTTC.

The chain carries TRBV14 and TRBJ1-2, with 7 positions matching TRBD1. This CDR3 comprises 15 residues. CDR1 and CDR2 from the germline V gene are SGHDN and FVKESK. J was trimmed by 3 bases and V by 5 bases; bases with no gene match: 9. DNA of the CDR3: TGTGCCAGCAGCGCTCGGACAGGTTATTACTATGGCTACACCTTC. It encodes CASSARTGYYYGYTF.

The chain employs TRBV5-6 and TRBJ2-2, with TRBD2 as a possible D gene (6 bases). The CDR3 extends over 14 amino acids. CDR1 and CDR2 from the germline V gene are SGHDT and YYEEEE. V lost 2 bases to trimming and J lost 5 bases, with 10 bases between them. DNA of the CDR3: TGTGCCAGCAGCTTCGGGGGACCAACCGGGGAGCTGTTTTTT. This encodes CASSFGGPTGELFF.

This clone was seen only once. The J gene is TRBJ2-3, the V gene TRBV27, with TRBD2 identical over 11 bases. This CDR3 is built from 18 residues. The junction had 12 bases not matched to a gene; V was cut back by 6 bases and J by 1 base. Germline lookup yields CDR1 MNHEY and CDR2 SMNVEV (reference sequence). The CDR3 region has the DNA TGTGCCAGCAGGGACGGGACACTAGCGGGAGAGGGCACAGATACGCAGTATTTT. Its translation is CASRDGTLAGEGTDTQYF.

The genes are TRBV14 and TRBJ2-2; TRBD1 aligns across 8 bases. The germline V gene has CDR1 SGHDN and CDR2 FVKESK. After removal of 1 base from V and 5 bases from J, the junction contained 9 bases not matched to a gene. The length of the CDR3 is 17 residues. The DNA of the CDR3 is TGTGCCAGCAGCCAAGTCCAGGGGGCGCCTGGGACCGGGGAGCTGTTTTTT. Its translation is CASSQVQGAPGTGELFF.

The V gene is TRBV30, the J gene TRBJ2-2; 9 bases map to TRBD1. V trimming: 0 bases; J trimming: 3 bases; junction bases outside the gene matches: 2. Germline V gene lookup returns CDR1 GTSNPN and CDR2 SVGIG (reference sequence). This CDR3 is 15 amino acids long. In DNA form, the CDR3 reads TGTGCCTGGAGTGTTCGGGACAGGGACACCGGGGAGCTGTTTTTT. Encoded protein: CAWSVRDRDTGELFF. Full variable domain (outside the CDR3, taken from reference TRBV30 and TRBJ2-2): SQTIHQWPATLVQPVGSPLSLECTVEGTSNPNLYWYRQAAGRGLQLLFYSVGIGQISSEVPQNLSASRPQDRQFILSSKKLLLSDSGFYLCAWSVRDRDTGELFFGEGSRLTVL.

The V and J genes are TRBV9 and TRBJ2-5; D remains unclear. The V end lost 1 base, the J end lost 2 bases, and 9 bases lay between the germline ends. The germline gives CDR1 SGDLS, CDR2 YYNGEE. This CDR3 has 14 amino acids. The CDR3 DNA is TGTGCCAGCAGCGTAAATGAGATACAAGAGACCCAGTACTTC. This gives the protein CASSVNEIQETQYF.

As DNA, the CDR3 is TGTGCCAGCAGGGAGCTAGCGGGAAGCCGGACCGGGGAGCTGTTTTTT. Translating gives CASRELAGSRTGELFF. The rearrangement joins TRBV2 to TRBJ2-2; TRBD2 agrees at 9 bases. CDR3 length: 16 amino acids. The germline CDR1 and CDR2 sequences are SNHLY and FYNNEI. Trimming took 6 bases from V and 5 from J; bases not matched to a gene: 10.

CDR3 nucleotide sequence: TGTGCCAGCAGCCAGACAGGGGGCTGGAGAAACACTGAAGCTTTCTTT. Translating gives CASSQTGGWRNTEAFF. The V and J genes are TRBV5-4 and TRBJ1-1, with 10 bases identical to TRBD1. The J segment lost 2 bases and the V segment lost 4 bases, leaving 8 bases of the junction unmatched. The germline CDR1 and CDR2 sequences are SGHNT and YYREEE (reference sequence). CDR3 size: 16 residues.

This chain links TRBV4-3 with TRBJ2-1; TRBD2 agrees at 10 bases. V lost 2 bases and J lost 1; bases outside the gene matches: 5. CDR1 is LGHNA, CDR2 YSLEER, per germline. This CDR3 region has 17 residues. The CDR3 DNA reads TGCGCCAGCAGCCAATATGGTAGCGGGAGGTCCTACAATGAGCAGTTCTTC. It specifies CASSQYGSGRSYNEQFF.

V and J are TRBV5-1 and TRBJ1-6; tentative D call: TRBD1 (6 bases). V lost 4 bases and J lost 10, with 18 bases in between. The CDR3 sequence is 15 residues long. Germline CDR1 reads SGHRS; CDR2 reads YFSETQ. CDR3 protein: CASSPGRDILSPLHF. CDR3 nucleotide sequence: TGCGCCAGCAGCCCGGGCCGGGACATACTGTCACCCCTCCACTTT. Combining the CDR3 with reference TRBV5-1 and TRBJ1-6 gives the whole variable domain KAGVTQTPRYLIKTRGQQVTLSCSPISGHRSVSWYQQTPGQGLQFLFEYFSETQRNKGNFPGRFSGRQFSNSRSEMNVSTLELGDSALYLCASSPGRDILSPLHFGNGTRLTVT.

This clone was observed a few times. The V call is TRBV6-2 or TRBV6-3, the J call TRBJ2-2; D may be TRBD1 (6 bases). Germline loops: CDR1 MNHEY, CDR2 SVGEGT. CDR3 length: 14 residues. Trimming took off 5 bases at V and 5 bases at J, with 12 bases between the two ends. The CDR3 DNA is TGTGCCAGCAGTCCAGGGGCAGAGACCGGGGAGCTGTTTTTT. The encoded protein is CASSPGAETGELFF.

V is TRBV11-2 and J is TRBJ2-7; D uncertain. Trimming took off 2 bases at V and 3 bases at J, with 17 bases between the two ends. CDR3 length: 16 residues. Germline lookup yields CDR1 SGHAT and CDR2 FQNNGV. The CDR3 nucleotides read TGTGCCAGCAGCTTAAGGCGGCTGGGTACCGACTACGAGCAGTACGTC. Protein: CASSLRRLGTDYEQYV.

This chain links TRBV27 with TRBJ1-2; 7 bases fit TRBD1. V lost 4 bases and J lost 6; bases outside the gene matches: 8. The CDR3 consists of 14 residues. Germline V gene lookup returns CDR1 MNHEY and CDR2 SMNVEV (reference sequence). CDR3 residues: CASSSSTGTNGYTF. In DNA form, the CDR3 reads TGTGCCAGCAGTTCCTCGACAGGGACGAATGGCTACACCTTC.

The rearrangement links TRBV9 to TRBJ1-5; 7 bases match TRBD1. V lost 4 bases to trimming and J lost 7 bases; unmatched junction nucleotides: 11. The CDR3 is 15 amino acids. CDR1 is SGDLS and CDR2 is YYNGEE in the germline V gene. CDR3 amino acids: CASSPTSRGNQPQHF. In DNA form, the CDR3 reads TGTGCCAGCAGCCCAACCTCCAGGGGGAACCAGCCCCAGCATTTT. Variable domain in full (rest from reference TRBV9 and TRBJ1-5): DSGVTQTPKHLITATGQRVTLRCSPRSGDLSVYWYQQSLDQGLQFLIQYYNGEERAKGNILERFSAQQFPDLHSELNLSSLELGDSALYFCASSPTSRGNQPQHFGDGTRLSIL.

This clone showed up just once. V and J are TRBV3-1 (or the pseudogene TRBV3-2) and TRBJ1-1, with 7 bases lining up with TRBD1. Trimming cost V 1 base and J 6 bases; bases outside gene matches: 5. Germline V gene sequence: CDR1 LGHDT, CDR2 YNNKEL (reference sequence). The CDR3 consists of 14 residues. CDR3 sequence reads: CASSQVEGASEAFF. The DNA of the CDR3 is TGTGCCAGCAGCCAAGTTGAGGGGGCATCTGAAGCTTTCTTT.

V and J are TRBV29-1 and TRBJ1-2; TRBD1 might be the D (6 bases). Trimming removed 7 bases at V and 6 bases at J, with 24 bases between. CDR1 is SQVTM and CDR2 is ANQGSEA in the germline V gene. This CDR3 spans 15 amino acids. The CDR3 DNA reads as TGCAGCGCCACAGGGTTGAGGGATTTGGCCCATGGCTACACCTTC. Amino acids: CSATGLRDLAHGYTF.

The chain couples TRBV3-1 (or the pseudogene TRBV3-2) to TRBJ1-2; TRBD1 aligns across 7 bases. With 0 bases clipped from V and 4 bases from J, the junction kept 11 bases outside the gene matches. Germline V lookup: CDR1 LGHDT, CDR2 YNNKEL (reference sequence). The CDR3 has 17 amino acids. CDR3 residues: CASSQDISQGLIYGYTF. CDR3 bases: TGTGCCAGCAGCCAAGATATATCACAGGGGCTAATCTATGGCTACACCTTC.